This TCR beta chain comes out of a study of cytomegalovirus exposure and HLA in healthy donors. PCR involved 60 Vbeta and 13 Jbeta primers. Measured with immunoSEQ multiplex PCR; TCRdb has only the in-frame clones, and not every one. The sample records more than 90,000 clones, around 80% being singletons. The origin of this receptor is a human donor in good health. Material: PBMCs.

The CDR3 DNA reads as TGTGCCAGCAGCCAAGATTGGCAGGGGGCGTGTGGCTACACCTTC. Encoded protein: CASSQDWQGACGYTF. The rearrangement links TRBV4-2 to TRBJ1-2; 8 nucleotides align to TRBD1. The CDR3 covers 15 residues. CDR1 and CDR2 from the germline V gene are LGHNA and YNFKEQ. Losses at the gene ends were 0 bases for V and 7 bases for J; bases not matched to a gene: 7.